A selection of T cell receptor beta chains follows, all from one sample in a study of CD8+CD57+ T cells in acquired aplastic anemia. TCRdb re-derived calls from the reads in MiXCR, one entry per CDR3 protein. The table lists approximately 150,000 distinct CDR3 sequences, 71% of them singletons. The sequencing input was sorted CD4+, CD8+, or CD8+CD57+ T cells (not recorded which) from PBMCs. The receptors stem from a human donor with aplastic anemia. CDR3s include the opening cysteine and the closing phenylalanine or tryptophan. The D gene is left open where the match is weak. Part of the rows lack a size; the others show once, few, many or a class for expanded clones.

D gene: TRBD2; J gene: TRBJ2-3; V gene: TRBV6-1; clone size: many; CDR3 protein: CASSSIRTSGGGSDTQYF; CDR3 DNA: TGTGCCAGCAGTTCTATACGGACTAGCGGGGGAGGATCAGATACGCAGTATTTT
D gene: TRBD2; J gene: TRBJ2-3; V gene: TRBV20-1; clone size: NA; CDR3 protein: CSAPGSGGTTDTQYF; CDR3 DNA: TGCAGTGCCCCAGGGTCGGGAGGCACCACAGATACGCAGTATTTT
D gene: NA; J gene: TRBJ2-7; V gene: TRBV7-8; clone size: few; CDR3 protein: CASSFEGHSYEQYF; CDR3 DNA: TGTGCCAGCAGCTTTGAGGGTCACTCCTACGAGCAGTACTTC
D gene: NA; J gene: TRBJ1-1; V gene: TRBV5-1; clone size: NA; CDR3 protein: CASSWEGVGNTEAFF; CDR3 DNA: TGCGCCAGCAGCTGGGAGGGGGTCGGGAACACTGAAGCTTTCTTT
D gene: NA; J gene: TRBJ2-1; V gene: TRBV5-6; clone size: NA; CDR3 protein: CASSLERGAEQFF; CDR3 DNA: TGTGCCAGCAGCTTAGAAAGGGGCGCTGAGCAGTTCTTC
D gene: TRBD1; J gene: TRBJ1-4; V gene: TRBV7-3; clone size: NA; CDR3 protein: CASSPWDRGNEKLFF; CDR3 DNA: TGTGCCAGCAGCCCGTGGGACAGGGGAAATGAAAAACTGTTTTTT
D gene: TRBD1; J gene: TRBJ1-2; V gene: TRBV24-1; clone size: NA; CDR3 protein: CATSPGRGLGYGYTF; CDR3 DNA: TGTGCCACCAGCCCCGGCAGGGGGCTAGGCTATGGCTACACCTTC
D gene: NA; J gene: TRBJ1-3; V gene: TRBV19; clone size: NA; CDR3 protein: CASSISRTDSGNTIYF; CDR3 DNA: TGTGCCAGTAGTATTTCCCGGACAGACTCTGGAAACACCATATATTTT
D gene: NA; J gene: TRBJ1-6; V gene: TRBV9; clone size: few; CDR3 protein: CASSVQGSPLHF; CDR3 DNA: TGTGCCAGCAGCGTACAGGGATCACCCCTCCACTTT
D gene: NA; J gene: TRBJ1-4; V gene: TRBV2; clone size: many; CDR3 protein: CASSEVDTGTNEKLFF; CDR3 DNA: TGTGCCAGCAGTGAAGTGGACACCGGGACTAATGAAAAACTGTTTTTT
D gene: TRBD2; J gene: TRBJ2-2; V gene: TRBV9; clone size: NA; CDR3 protein: CASSVDSGRLSSGELFF; CDR3 DNA: TGTGCCAGCAGCGTAGATAGCGGGAGGTTGTCGTCGGGGGAGCTGTTTTTT
D gene: NA; J gene: TRBJ2-7; V gene: TRBV10-3; clone size: NA; CDR3 protein: CAISGLSSYEQYF; CDR3 DNA: TGTGCCATCAGCGGACTCAGCTCCTACGAGCAGTACTTC
D gene: TRBD2; J gene: TRBJ2-5; V gene: TRBV19; clone size: few; CDR3 protein: CASSIAGGRETQYF; CDR3 DNA: TGTGCCAGTAGTATAGCGGGGGGGCGGGAGACCCAGTACTTC
D gene: TRBD1; J gene: TRBJ1-4; V gene: TRBV10-2; clone size: NA; CDR3 protein: CASSESGQGGRLFF; CDR3 DNA: TGCGCCAGCAGTGAGTCAGGACAGGGGGGTCGACTGTTTTTT
D gene: NA; J gene: TRBJ1-1; V gene: TRBV20-1; clone size: NA; CDR3 protein: CSARADSGAFF; CDR3 DNA: TGCAGTGCTAGAGCGGACAGTGGGGCTTTCTTT
D gene: TRBD1; J gene: TRBJ2-3; V gene: TRBV4-1; clone size: few; CDR3 protein: CASSQETPGQGAQYF; CDR3 DNA: TGCGCCAGCAGCCAGGAAACGCCGGGACAGGGTGCCCAGTATTTT
D gene: TRBD1; J gene: TRBJ2-7; V gene: TRBV20-1; clone size: NA; CDR3 protein: CSVGGQGHHEQYF; CDR3 DNA: TGCAGTGTTGGGGGACAGGGCCATCACGAGCAGTACTTC
D gene: NA; J gene: TRBJ2-1; V gene: TRBV7-2; clone size: NA; CDR3 protein: CASSLSPRPSTYNEQFF; CDR3 DNA: TGTGCCAGCAGCTTATCCCCTCGGCCCAGTACTTACAATGAGCAGTTCTTC
D gene: NA; J gene: TRBJ2-7; V gene: TRBV29-1; clone size: NA; CDR3 protein: CSVEGGDEQYF; CDR3 DNA: TGCAGCGTTGAAGGGGGTGACGAGCAGTACTTC
D gene: NA; J gene: TRBJ2-6; V gene: TRBV19; clone size: NA; CDR3 protein: CASSARGSGANVLTF; CDR3 DNA: TGTGCCAGTAGCGCCAGGGGCTCTGGGGCCAACGTCCTGACTTTC
D gene: TRBD2; J gene: TRBJ2-2; V gene: TRBV7-9; clone size: NA; CDR3 protein: CASSEGTRNTGELFF; CDR3 DNA: TGTGCCAGCAGCGAAGGGACTAGAAACACCGGGGAGCTGTTTTTT
D gene: TRBD1; J gene: TRBJ1-2; V gene: TRBV7-2; clone size: NA; CDR3 protein: CASSFDRGTGYTF; CDR3 DNA: TGTGCCAGCAGCTTTGACAGGGGGACGGGCTACACCTTC
D gene: NA; J gene: TRBJ2-7; V gene: TRBV7-9; clone size: NA; CDR3 protein: CASSLNQGYEQYF; CDR3 DNA: TGTGCCAGCAGCTTAAACCAGGGGTACGAGCAGTACTTC
D gene: NA; J gene: TRBJ1-2; V gene: TRBV7-6; clone size: once; CDR3 protein: CASSLEAGFGDYGYTF; CDR3 DNA: TGTGCCAGCAGCTTGGAGGCGGGATTTGGAGACTATGGCTACACCTTC
D gene: NA; J gene: TRBJ2-2; V gene: TRBV5-1; clone size: NA; CDR3 protein: CASSRDAAGTGELFF; CDR3 DNA: TGCGCCAGCAGCAGGGACGCCGCGGGCACCGGGGAGCTGTTTTTT
D gene: NA; J gene: TRBJ2-7; V gene: TRBV20-1; clone size: NA; CDR3 protein: CSAASGGSYEQYF; CDR3 DNA: TGCAGTGCTGCTTCTGGGGGCTCCTACGAGCAGTACTTC
D gene: NA; J gene: TRBJ2-5; V gene: TRBV20-1; clone size: few; CDR3 protein: CSASLETPQETQYF; CDR3 DNA: TGCAGTGCTAGTCTCGAGACACCCCAAGAGACCCAGTACTTC
D gene: NA; J gene: TRBJ1-5; V gene: TRBV10-2; clone size: NA; CDR3 protein: CASSESGSNQPQHF; CDR3 DNA: TGCGCCAGCAGTGAGTCAGGGTCCAATCAGCCCCAGCATTTT
D gene: NA; J gene: TRBJ2-7; V gene: TRBV25-1; clone size: NA; CDR3 protein: CASSGFIGSYEQYF; CDR3 DNA: TGTGCCAGCAGTGGTTTCATAGGGTCCTACGAGCAGTACTTC
D gene: TRBD2; J gene: TRBJ2-2; V gene: TRBV4-3; clone size: NA; CDR3 protein: CASSRTSGNTGELFF; CDR3 DNA: TGCGCCAGCAGCCGGACTAGCGGAAACACCGGGGAGCTGTTTTTT
D gene: NA; J gene: TRBJ2-5; V gene: TRBV20-1; clone size: NA; CDR3 protein: CSARLTGRETQYF; CDR3 DNA: TGCAGTGCTAGATTAACAGGGCGGGAGACCCAGTACTTC
D gene: NA; J gene: TRBJ2-1; V gene: TRBV7-8; clone size: NA; CDR3 protein: CASSDPRFNEQFF; CDR3 DNA: TGTGCCAGCAGTGACCCTAGGTTCAATGAGCAGTTCTTC
D gene: TRBD1; J gene: TRBJ1-6; V gene: TRBV7-8; clone size: NA; CDR3 protein: CASSTGQGPPLHF; CDR3 DNA: TGTGCCAGCAGCACGGGACAGGGACCACCCCTCCACTTT
D gene: NA; J gene: TRBJ1-6; V gene: TRBV20-1; clone size: NA; CDR3 protein: CSADPGTLGSPLHF; CDR3 DNA: TGCAGTGCCGACCCCGGGACCCTCGGTTCACCCCTCCACTTT
D gene: NA; J gene: TRBJ2-3; V gene: TRBV13; clone size: NA; CDR3 protein: CASSLEHLSTDTQYF; CDR3 DNA: TGTGCCAGCAGCTTGGAGCACCTGAGCACAGATACGCAGTATTTT
D gene: TRBD1; J gene: TRBJ2-7; V gene: TRBV7-2; clone size: NA; CDR3 protein: CASSFPDRGWNEQYF; CDR3 DNA: TGTGCCAGCAGCTTTCCCGACAGGGGGTGGAACGAGCAGTACTTC
D gene: TRBD2; J gene: TRBJ2-1; V gene: TRBV7-9; clone size: NA; CDR3 protein: CASSLGRGGFNEQFF; CDR3 DNA: TGTGCCAGCAGCTTAGGGCGGGGGGGGTTCAATGAGCAGTTCTTC
D gene: NA; J gene: TRBJ2-7; V gene: TRBV5-6; clone size: few; CDR3 protein: CASSFGQTYEQYF; CDR3 DNA: TGTGCCAGCAGCTTCGGACAGACCTACGAGCAGTACTTC
D gene: NA; J gene: TRBJ1-3; V gene: TRBV28; clone size: NA; CDR3 protein: CASRGPTGNTIYF; CDR3 DNA: TGTGCCAGCAGGGGGCCAACTGGAAACACCATATATTTT
D gene: TRBD2; J gene: TRBJ2-3; V gene: TRBV7-9; clone size: NA; CDR3 protein: CASSGGLGGRVTDTQYF; CDR3 DNA: TGCGCCAGCAGCGGTGGACTGGGCGGGAGGGTCACAGATACGCAGTATTTT
D gene: TRBD1; J gene: TRBJ1-3; V gene: TRBV20-1; clone size: NA; CDR3 protein: CSATGTVRNTIYF; CDR3 DNA: TGCAGTGCTACCGGGACAGTAAGAAACACCATATATTTT
D gene: TRBD1; J gene: TRBJ2-7; V gene: TRBV12-3/TRBV12-4; clone size: NA; CDR3 protein: CASTLGTGLREQYF; CDR3 DNA: TGTGCCAGCACCTTGGGGACAGGGTTAAGGGAGCAGTACTTC
D gene: NA; J gene: TRBJ2-3; V gene: TRBV7-9; clone size: NA; CDR3 protein: CASSLAAADTQYF; CDR3 DNA: TGTGCCAGCAGCTTGGCAGCTGCAGATACGCAGTATTTT
D gene: NA; J gene: TRBJ1-2; V gene: TRBV6-5; clone size: NA; CDR3 protein: CASKLEGGYGYTF; CDR3 DNA: TGTGCCAGCAAGTTGGAGGGTGGCTATGGCTACACCTTC
D gene: TRBD2; J gene: TRBJ2-3; V gene: TRBV6-4; clone size: many; CDR3 protein: CASSERGGGGTDTQYF; CDR3 DNA: TGTGCCAGCAGTGAGCGGGGGGGCGGTGGGACAGATACGCAGTATTTT
D gene: TRBD2; J gene: TRBJ2-1; V gene: TRBV19; clone size: once; CDR3 protein: CASSIVTSGNNEQFF; CDR3 DNA: TGTGCCAGTAGTATAGTGACTAGCGGGAACAATGAGCAGTTCTTC
D gene: NA; J gene: TRBJ2-7; V gene: TRBV20-1; clone size: NA; CDR3 protein: CSASRVYEQYF; CDR3 DNA: TGCAGTGCTAGCAGGGTCTACGAGCAGTACTTC
D gene: NA; J gene: TRBJ2-7; V gene: TRBV15; clone size: few; CDR3 protein: CATSSRGGSYEQYF; CDR3 DNA: TGTGCCACCAGCAGCAGGGGGGGTTCCTACGAGCAGTACTTC
D gene: TRBD2; J gene: TRBJ2-2; V gene: TRBV10-1; clone size: NA; CDR3 protein: CASSEGSSGNTGELFF; CDR3 DNA: TGCGCCAGCAGTGAAGGGTCTAGCGGGAACACCGGGGAGCTGTTTTTT
D gene: NA; J gene: TRBJ1-2; V gene: TRBV5-1; clone size: NA; CDR3 protein: CASSKGKGYGYTF; CDR3 DNA: TGCGCCAGCAGCAAGGGTAAGGGATATGGCTACACCTTC